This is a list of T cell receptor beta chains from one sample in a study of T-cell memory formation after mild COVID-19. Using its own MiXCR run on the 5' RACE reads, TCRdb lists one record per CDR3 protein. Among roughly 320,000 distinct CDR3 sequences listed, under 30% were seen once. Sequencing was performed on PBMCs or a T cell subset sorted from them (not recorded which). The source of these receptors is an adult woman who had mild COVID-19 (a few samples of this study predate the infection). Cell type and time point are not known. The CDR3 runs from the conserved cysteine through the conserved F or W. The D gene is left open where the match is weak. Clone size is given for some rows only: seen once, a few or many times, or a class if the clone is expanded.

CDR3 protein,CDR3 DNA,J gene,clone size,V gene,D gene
CSAPGQGGQPQHF,TGCAGTGCTCCGGGACAGGGCGGTCAGCCCCAGCATTTT,TRBJ1-5,NA,TRBV20-1,TRBD1
CASSEVRFGFYEQYF,TGTGCCAGCAGTGAAGTTCGATTTGGATTCTACGAGCAGTACTTC,TRBJ2-7,NA,TRBV2,NA
CASSGSWSGPLQETQYF,TGTGCCAGCAGTGGCTCCTGGTCAGGGCCTCTCCAAGAGACCCAGTACTTC,TRBJ2-5,NA,TRBV2,NA
CASSLAGRNEKLFF,TGTGCCAGCAGCTTGGCAGGGCGGAATGAAAAACTGTTTTTT,TRBJ1-4,NA,TRBV5-6,NA
CASRLGTGTTEAFF,TGTGCCAGCAGACTCGGGACAGGGACCACTGAAGCTTTCTTT,TRBJ1-1,few,TRBV7-8,TRBD1
CASNVEDNEQFF,TGCGCCAGCAACGTTGAGGACAATGAGCAGTTCTTC,TRBJ2-1,many,TRBV5-1,NA
CSAREKQGARSYEQYF,TGCAGTGCTAGAGAGAAACAGGGGGCGAGGTCCTACGAGCAGTACTTC,TRBJ2-7,few,TRBV20-1,TRBD1
CASSFAPQGGAKNIQYF,TGCGCCAGCAGCTTCGCCCCCCAGGGCGGTGCCAAAAACATTCAGTACTTC,TRBJ2-4,few,TRBV5-1,NA
CASSLYGTRGSPLHF,TGTGCCAGCAGCTTGTACGGGACCCGTGGTTCACCCCTCCACTTT,TRBJ1-6,NA,TRBV5-6,NA
CASSYSKGGVTDTQYF,TGTGCCAGCAGTTACTCGAAGGGGGGGGTCACAGATACGCAGTATTTT,TRBJ2-3,NA,TRBV6-5,NA
CASSTSTSPTVAEQYF,TGTGCCAGCAGCACCTCGACTAGCCCCACTGTAGCTGAGCAGTACTTC,TRBJ2-7,few,TRBV7-2,TRBD2
CASSQGISPLHF,TGTGCCAGCAGCCAAGGGATATCACCCCTCCACTTT,TRBJ1-6,NA,TRBV3-1,NA
CASSSQSPDTQYF,TGTGCCAGCAGTTCCCAATCCCCAGATACGCAGTATTTT,TRBJ2-3,NA,TRBV12-3/TRBV12-4,NA
CASSLFSGGAQNEQYF,TGCGCCAGCAGCCTCTTTAGCGGGGGGGCCCAGAACGAGCAGTACTTC,TRBJ2-7,few,TRBV4-1,TRBD2
CASSPLGGGASANTGELFF,TGTGCCAGCAGCCCTTTGGGCGGGGGGGCCTCGGCGAACACCGGGGAGCTGTTTTTT,TRBJ2-2,NA,TRBV9,TRBD2
CASRRGVARDYEQYF,TGTGCCAGCAGACGAGGGGTGGCGCGGGACTACGAGCAGTACTTC,TRBJ2-7,NA,TRBV6-5,NA
CASSLEQIGNTEAFF,TGTGCCAGCAGCTTAGAGCAAATTGGGAACACTGAAGCTTTCTTT,TRBJ1-1,NA,TRBV7-6,NA
CASSLSGNYEQYF,TGCGCCAGCAGCTTGTCGGGTAACTACGAGCAGTACTTC,TRBJ2-7,NA,TRBV5-1,NA
CASSPQWGNTDTQYF,TGTGCCAGCAGCCCACAATGGGGGAACACAGATACGCAGTATTTT,TRBJ2-3,few,TRBV14,NA
CASSLEPGLAGGSYEQYF,TGTGCCAGCAGCCTGGAACCCGGACTAGCGGGGGGCTCCTACGAGCAGTACTTC,TRBJ2-7,many,TRBV5-5,TRBD2
CASSLGQGGPWETQYF,TGTGCCAGCAGTTTAGGGCAGGGAGGGCCGTGGGAGACCCAGTACTTC,TRBJ2-5,few,TRBV27,TRBD2
CASSPPDPRHSGSSKFF,TGTGCCAGCTCACCACCAGACCCTCGCCATAGCGGATCGAGTAAGTTCTTC,TRBJ2-1,few,TRBV18,NA
CASSPGDYTEAFF,TGTGCCAGCTCACCGGGAGATTACACTGAAGCTTTCTTT,TRBJ1-1,NA,TRBV18,NA
CASSYLGTGANEQFF,TGTGCCAGCAGTTACCTCGGGACAGGGGCCAATGAGCAGTTCTTC,TRBJ2-1,NA,TRBV27,TRBD1
CASSGGTSATYEQYF,TGTGCCAGCAGCGGGGGGACTAGCGCGACCTACGAGCAGTACTTC,TRBJ2-7,few,TRBV9,TRBD2
CASSFRHAESGETQYF,TGTGCCAGCAGTTTTCGTCACGCGGAAAGCGGAGAGACCCAGTACTTC,TRBJ2-5,NA,TRBV12-3/TRBV12-4,NA
CATSDPNRGAYEQYF,TGTGCCACCAGTGATCCTAACAGGGGTGCCTACGAGCAGTACTTC,TRBJ2-7,NA,TRBV24-1,TRBD1
CASSYLDFSYNEQFF,TGTGCCAGCAGTTACCTGGACTTTTCCTACAATGAGCAGTTCTTC,TRBJ2-1,NA,TRBV6-5,NA
CAGGPQSYTF,TGTGCCGGGGGACCTCAAAGCTACACCTTC,TRBJ1-2,NA,TRBV7-9,NA
CSARTLGNYGYTF,TGCAGTGCCCGTACGTTGGGGAACTATGGCTACACCTTC,TRBJ1-2,few,TRBV20-1,NA
CSVEISGGSYNEQFF,TGCAGCGTTGAAATTAGCGGTGGGTCCTACAATGAGCAGTTCTTC,TRBJ2-1,few,TRBV29-1,NA
CASSVAVSYEQYF,TGTGCCAGCAGCGTCGCAGTCTCCTACGAGCAGTACTTC,TRBJ2-7,few,TRBV7-9,NA
CASSLSLAGAGEQYF,TGTGCCAGCAGTTTATCGCTAGCGGGGGCGGGTGAGCAGTACTTC,TRBJ2-7,NA,TRBV12-3/TRBV12-4,TRBD2
CASSPSEEETQYF,TGTGCCAGCAGTCCTAGCGAGGAAGAGACCCAGTACTTC,TRBJ2-5,few,TRBV27,NA
CAIQTGQRETQYF,TGTGCCATACAAACCGGACAGAGGGAGACCCAGTACTTC,TRBJ2-5,few,TRBV12-3/TRBV12-4,NA
CASSLYGGELFF,TGTGCCAGTAGCTTATATGGCGGGGAGCTGTTTTTT,TRBJ2-2,NA,TRBV7-9,NA
CASSLIQGGYNIQYF,TGCGCCAGCAGCTTGATCCAGGGTGGATACAACATTCAGTACTTC,TRBJ2-4,NA,TRBV5-1,NA